A single sample gave rise to the 30 T cell receptor beta chains below, sequenced in a study of cytomegalovirus exposure and HLA in healthy donors. The PCR contained 60 Vbeta and 13 Jbeta primers. Repertoires were generated with immunoSEQ multiplex PCR, while TCRdb's copy carries only in-frame clones and drops some. Of about 100,000 clones listed, approximately 85% are singletons. The sequencing input was PBMCs. All receptors come from a man aged 30-40 years in good health and CMV-seronegative.

This clone has a handful of counts. This sequence joins TRBV19 and TRBJ2-7, with TRBD1 identical over 9 bases. The CDR3 spans 15 residues. J was trimmed by 1 base and V by 5 bases; bases with no gene match: 6. Germline CDR1 reads LNHDA; CDR2 reads SQIVND (reference sequence). CDR3 coding DNA: TGTGCCAGTAGTGTCGGACAGGGGATTTCCTACGAGCAGTACTTC. It encodes CASSVGQGISYEQYF.

V usage is TRBV25-1 and J usage is TRBJ2-7; TRBD1 might be the D (5 bases). The germline V and J ends were trimmed by 9 bases and 3 bases, with 9 bases remaining between them. This CDR3 spans 11 amino acids. The germline CDR1 and CDR2 sequences are MGHDK and SYGVNS. The CDR3 here is CARPRGYEQYF. CDR3 DNA sequence: TGTGCCAGGCCTAGGGGCTACGAGCAGTACTTC.

The chain recombines TRBV18 with TRBJ2-7; D possibly corresponds to TRBD1 (5 bases). Germline CDR1 KGHSH, CDR2 LQKENI. Trimming removed 3 bases from V and 5 bases from J, with 17 bases in between. CDR3 length: 15 amino acids. The CDR3 reads CASSPTAGREHEQYF. DNA of the CDR3: TGTGCCAGCTCACCGACCGCCGGCAGGGAACACGAGCAGTACTTC.

In its sample, this clone was seen a few times. V usage is TRBV6-6 and J usage is TRBJ1-5, with 9 bases that match TRBD1. After removal of 2 bases from V and 5 bases from J, the junction contained 4 bases not matched to a gene. This CDR3 has 15 residues. Germline CDR1 is MNHNY and CDR2 is SVGAGI (reference sequence). The CDR3 nucleotides are TGTGCCAGCAGTTACCGAGACAGGGGGTATCAGCCCCAGCATTTT. Protein product: CASSYRDRGYQPQHF.

This chain uses TRBV7-3 with TRBJ2-7; 7 bases are a match to TRBD2. Germline V gene sequence: CDR1 SGHTA, CDR2 FQGTGA. J gave up 6 bases and V 2 bases, and 4 bases lay outside the gene matches. CDR3 length: 13 amino acids. The CDR3: CASSLGPSGEQYF. In DNA, the CDR3 is TGTGCCAGCAGCTTAGGCCCTAGCGGCGAGCAGTACTTC.

V usage is TRBV2 and J usage is TRBJ2-7; 8 bases are shared with TRBD1. The CDR3 has 15 residues. V was clipped by 6 bases and J by 7 bases; unmatched bases: 14. CDR1 and CDR2 from the germline V gene are SNHLY and FYNNEI. In nucleotides, the CDR3 is TGTGCCAGCAGAGAGATCGGACAGGGAAGAGGAGAGCAGTACTTC. It specifies CASREIGQGRGEQYF.

This chain connects TRBV5-5 to TRBJ2-3; tentatively, D is TRBD2 (5 bases). This CDR3 is built from 13 residues. Trimming stripped 3 bases from V and 4 bases from J, with 9 bases between. Germline CDR1 reads SGHKS; CDR2 reads YYEKEE (reference sequence). The CDR3 DNA is TGTGCCAGCAGCTCCTTAGCGCCAGATACGCAGTATTTT. This codes for CASSSLAPDTQYF.

This chain joins TRBV5-1 and TRBJ2-7, with a possible D match to TRBD1 (6 bases). Germline CDR1 is SGHRS and CDR2 is YFSETQ. There are 13 residues in the CDR3. V lost 1 base, J lost 7 bases, and 12 bases lay in between. DNA of the CDR3: TGCGCCAGCAGCTTGCGACAGGTCGGGGAGCAGTACTTC. Amino acids: CASSLRQVGEQYF.

This clone has just a few counts. The chain couples TRBV4-3 to TRBJ2-5; D is possibly TRBD1 (6 bases). The ends were cut back, 2 bases at V and 1 base at J, with 8 bases in the middle. The length of the CDR3 is 14 residues. The V gene's germline CDR1 is LGHNA and CDR2 YSLEER. The CDR3 is CASSQPDSQETQYF. The CDR3 bases are TGCGCCAGCAGCCAACCGGACAGCCAAGAGACCCAGTACTTC.

This clone was seen only once. V gene TRBV6-5 combines with J gene TRBJ2-3; tentative D call: TRBD1 (5 bases). V was clipped by 5 bases and J by 4 bases, with 10 bases between them. Germline V gives CDR1 MNHEY, CDR2 SVGAGI. The CDR3 loop spans 13 amino acids. The DNA for the CDR3 is TGTGCCAGCAGTGGCCGACAGTCAGATACGCAGTATTTT. It yields the protein CASSGRQSDTQYF.

The gene calls are TRBV7-9 and TRBJ2-1; 7 bases align to TRBD1. The CDR3 runs 16 residues. Germline V gene sequence: CDR1 SEHNR, CDR2 FQNEAQ (reference sequence). V trimming: 6 bases; J trimming: 0 bases; junction bases outside the gene matches: 8. The CDR3 DNA follows: TGTGCCAGCAGGCATAACAGGGGCAGCTCCTACAATGAGCAGTTCTTC. It yields the protein CASRHNRGSSYNEQFF.

The chain employs TRBV11-2 and TRBJ2-6; D uncertain. There are 13 residues in the CDR3. V lost 1 base and J 12 bases, leaving 10 bases between the germline ends. Germline V gene lookup returns CDR1 SGHAT and CDR2 FQNNGV. The CDR3 spells CASSLGGIGVLTF. The CDR3 nucleotides are TGTGCCAGCAGCTTAGGAGGAATCGGCGTCCTGACTTTC.

The chain joins TRBV2 to TRBJ2-1, with 7 bases fitting TRBD2. The CDR3 totals 12 residues. Germline lookup yields CDR1 SNHLY and CDR2 FYNNEI. V was clipped by 6 bases and J by 15 bases; unmatched bases: 11. The CDR3 loop reads CASSNTGRERFF. The CDR3 region has the DNA TGTGCCAGCAGCAATACGGGGCGGGAGAGGTTCTTC.

The V and J genes are TRBV7-3 and TRBJ2-1, with D perhaps matching TRBD1 (5 bases). This CDR3 has 14 residues. Germline lookup yields CDR1 SGHTA and CDR2 FQGTGA. V lost 2 bases to trimming and J lost 7 bases, with 12 bases between them. The CDR3 nucleotides read TGTGCCAGCAGCTTAGGTAGTAGGGGTAATGAGCAGTTCTTC. This encodes CASSLGSRGNEQFF.

The chain uses TRBV5-8 and TRBJ1-4; D call uncertain. Between the trimmed V and J ends, which lost 3 bases and 8 bases, there was a span of 20 bases. The CDR3 extends over 16 amino acids. CDR1 is SGHTS and CDR2 is YDEGEE in the germline V gene. CDR3 sequence: CASSSGIAFPTEKLFF. The CDR3 DNA follows: TGTGCCAGCAGCTCGGGGATCGCTTTCCCTACGGAAAAACTGTTTTTT.

This chain uses TRBV6-5 with TRBJ1-2; D might be TRBD1 (6 bases). The CDR3 spans 14 residues. Germline-derived CDR1 and CDR2 are MNHEY and SVGAGI. Trimming removed 8 bases from V and 4 bases from J, with 17 bases in between. CDR3 in DNA: TGTGCCAGCCAAGGGGGTAGAAGAGGCTATGGCTACACCTTC. Translation: CASQGGRRGYGYTF.

This chain joins TRBV7-9 and TRBJ2-5, with a possible D match to TRBD2 (6 bases). The V gene's germline CDR1 is SEHNR and CDR2 FQNEAQ (reference sequence). There are 14 residues in the CDR3. V dropped 1 base and J dropped 4 bases, with 10 bases sitting between them. The CDR3: CASSLERGGETQYF. The CDR3 nucleotides read TGTGCCAGCAGCTTAGAAAGGGGAGGAGAGACCCAGTACTTC. Full variable domain (outside the CDR3, taken from reference TRBV7-9 and TRBJ2-5): DTGVSQNPRHKITKRGQNVTFRCDPISEHNRLYWYRQTLGQGPEFLTYFQNEAQLEKSRLLSDRFSAERPKGSFSTLEIQRTEQGDSAMYLCASSLERGGETQYFGPGTRLLVL.

CDR3 in amino acids: CASSDLTDGSQPQHF. For the CDR3, the DNA is TGTGCCAGCAGTGATTTGACAGACGGGAGTCAGCCCCAGCATTTT. The chain couples TRBV6-1 to TRBJ1-5; weak D call: TRBD1 (5 bases). This CDR3 is built from 15 residues. Germline values: CDR1 MNHNS, CDR2 SASEGT. V was trimmed by 3 bases and J by 6 bases, leaving 15 bases between them.

The chain uses TRBV30 and TRBJ2-5; 9 bases line up with TRBD2. The junction had 6 bases not matched to a gene; V was cut back by 5 bases and J by 5 bases. CDR3 length: 13 residues. In germline, CDR1 is GTSNPN, CDR2 SVGIG (reference sequence). CDR3 amino acids: CAWEGLAGETQYF. The CDR3, as DNA: TGTGCCTGGGAAGGGCTAGCGGGGGAGACCCAGTACTTC.

V gene TRBV11-2 combines with J gene TRBJ2-1; TRBD1 matches 7 bases. V lost 5 bases to trimming and J lost 0 bases; unmatched junction nucleotides: 4. The CDR3 sequence is 15 residues long. The germline CDR1 and CDR2 sequences are SGHAT and FQNNGV. The CDR3 spells CASSPGQSSYNEQFF. CDR3 nucleotide sequence: TGTGCCAGCAGCCCGGGACAGAGCTCCTACAATGAGCAGTTCTTC.

Points on this clone: A junction boundary mismatches the germline segment, possibly from a read error. This chain connects TRBV28 to TRBJ2-7; 7 bases align to TRBD1. The CDR3 extends over 14 amino acids. Germline V gene lookup returns CDR1 MDHEN and CDR2 SYDVKM. Here the CDR3 DNA reads TGTGCCAGCTGTTTACAGGGGTCTTACTACGAGCAGTACTTC. Residues: CASCLQGSYYEQYF.

This chain uses TRBV14 with TRBJ2-3, with D perhaps TRBD2 (6 bases). V dropped 0 bases and J dropped 4 bases, with 11 bases sitting between them. Germline V lookup: CDR1 SGHDN, CDR2 FVKESK. The CDR3 is 15 residues long. The CDR3 DNA reads as TGTGCCAGCAGCCAAGATGGACTAAGGGCAGATACGCAGTATTTT. Protein product: CASSQDGLRADTQYF.

This clone has just a few counts. This rearrangement joins TRBV5-1 to TRBJ1-1; no reliable D call. Germline CDR1 and CDR2: SGHRS and YFSETQ. The CDR3 is 14 amino acids. V lost 0 bases and J 4 bases, leaving 10 bases between the germline ends. This CDR3 is CASSLAGSGTEAFF. The DNA of the CDR3 is TGCGCCAGCAGCTTGGCTGGGTCGGGCACTGAAGCTTTCTTT. The entire variable domain, with the rest obtained from reference TRBV5-1 and TRBJ1-1, is as follows: KAGVTQTPRYLIKTRGQQVTLSCSPISGHRSVSWYQQTPGQGLQFLFEYFSETQRNKGNFPGRFSGRQFSNSRSEMNVSTLELGDSALYLCASSLAGSGTEAFFGQGTRLTVV.

This clone appeared a single time. The rearrangement uses TRBV6-5 and TRBJ1-3; 8 nucleotides match TRBD1. The CDR3 sequence is 14 residues long. The V and J ends lost 6 bases and 4 bases, in that order; junction bases with no gene match: 5. Germline V lookup: CDR1 MNHEY, CDR2 SVGAGI. This chain's CDR3 is CASSRGQDGNTIYF. CDR3 DNA: TGTGCCAGCAGCCGGGGACAGGACGGAAACACCATATATTTT.

The J gene is TRBJ2-3, the V gene TRBV28, with TRBD1 matching 8 bases. The CDR3 consists of 15 residues. V shed 5 bases and J 7 bases; nucleotides not matched to a gene: 11. From germline, CDR1 is MDHEN and CDR2 SYDVKM. This CDR3 is CASSLQGGKGNTQYF. In DNA form, the CDR3 reads TGTGCCAGCAGTCTACAGGGGGGCAAAGGAAATACGCAGTATTTT.

This clone was counted only a few times. The CDR3 nucleotides read TGCGCCAGCAGCCCGCACAGGGACACTGAAGCTTTCTTT. Encoded protein: CASSPHRDTEAFF. The chain uses TRBV5-1 and TRBJ1-1; perhaps TRBD1 as D (6 bases). The germline V gene encodes CDR1 SGHRS and CDR2 YFSETQ. This CDR3 has 13 residues. The ends were cut back, 4 bases at V and 3 bases at J, with 10 bases in the middle.

The rearrangement uses TRBV19 and TRBJ1-3; weak D call: TRBD1 (5 bases). CDR1 and CDR2 from the germline V gene are LNHDA and SQIVND (reference sequence). The V end was cut by 5 bases, the J end by 0 bases, with 11 bases between. This CDR3 contains 15 residues. The CDR3 is CASSRGTYSGNTIYF. The CDR3 DNA reads TGTGCCAGTAGTCGGGGGACTTACTCTGGAAACACCATATATTTT.

The chain combines TRBV14 with TRBJ2-5; weak D call: TRBD2 (6 bases). The V end lost 0 bases, the J end lost 7 bases, and 24 bases lay between the germline ends. Germline-derived CDR1 and CDR2 are SGHDN and FVKESK. CDR3 size: 18 residues. CDR3 coding DNA: TGTGCCAGCAGCCAAGATTGGGGCCTAAGGGGAGGTCTTATGACCCAGTACTTC. This codes for CASSQDWGLRGGLMTQYF. The entire variable domain, with the rest obtained from reference TRBV14 and TRBJ2-5, is as follows: EAGVTQFPSHSVIEKGQTVTLRCDPISGHDNLYWYRRVMGKEIKFLLHFVKESKQDESGMPNNRFLAERTGGTYSTLKVQPAELEDSGVYFCASSQDWGLRGGLMTQYFGPGTRLLVL.

The gene calls are TRBV6-5 and TRBJ1-6; TRBD1 agrees at 7 bases. The J segment lost 4 bases and the V segment lost 6 bases, leaving 6 bases of the junction unmatched. This CDR3 contains 15 residues. The germline gives CDR1 MNHEY, CDR2 SVGAGI. The CDR3 sequence is CASRGGQIYNSPLHF. CDR3 coding DNA: TGTGCCAGCAGAGGGGGACAGATATATAATTCACCCCTCCACTTT.

The chain is built from TRBV29-1 and TRBJ2-7, with 8 bases aligning to TRBD1. This CDR3 has 17 amino acids. Germline V lookup: CDR1 SQVTM, CDR2 ANQGSEA. J lost 0 bases, V lost 4 bases, and 14 bases had no gene match. CDR3 sequence (DNA): TGCAGCGTTGTCCAGAGAAAACCGGGACAGGCCTCCTACGAGCAGTACTTC. This gives the protein CSVVQRKPGQASYEQYF.